This T cell receptor beta chain was retrieved from a study of metastatic and nonmetastatic thyroid tumors. Across the whole study: A comparison of repertoires was made across blood and tumor or nodule tissue from malignant and benign thyroid patients. Study findings and constraints: Benign nodules reportedly had significantly lower TCR beta diversity than malignant thyroid tumors in blood and tumor.

Nobody among the patients had been given any treatment before thyroid surgery. Per the original methods: Researchers built a distant-metastasis classifier for papillary thyroid cancer that drew on CDR3 differences across clinicopathological groups. TCRdb used MiXCR to call clones anew from the PCR reads. None of the V and J calls come from the authors' own analysis; TCRdb made them. The data show under 25,000 clones, around 25% seen once. The CDR3 is 11 residues long. The V end was cut by 5 bases, the J end by 11 bases, with 13 bases between. Per germline, CDR1 DFQATT and CDR2 SNEGSKA (reference sequence). This clone was recorded many times. Antigen: not known.

The chain is built from TRBV20-1 and TRBJ2-1; no reliable D call. The sequence was obtained from a male donor with papillary thyroid cancer or a benign thyroid nodule (not recorded which). Some clones in this sample may be carry-over from other donors' samples. Source material: blood. The CDR3 sequence is CSASRPPQQFF. The DNA of the CDR3 is TGCAGTGCTTCACGTCCCCCCCAGCAGTTCTTC.